What follows are 9 T cell receptor beta chains derived from one specimen sequenced in a study of T cell repertoires and HLA-DP antigens. No antigen has been identified for these receptors. Data came from immunoSEQ multiplex PCR; TCRdb stores just in-frame clones and leaves some out. The profile shows roughly 110,000 clones, about 92% of them singletons. The material sequenced was CD4+ T cells from PBMCs. Receptors originate from a woman under 30 in good health and CMV-seronegative.

This chain links TRBV28 with TRBJ1-5, with 8 bases matching TRBD1. Trimming removed 5 bases from V and 1 base from J; junction bases left unmatched: 1. Germline V gene data show CDR1 as MDHEN and CDR2 as SYDVKM. The length of the CDR3 is 14 residues. The CDR3 DNA is TGTGCCAGCAGTGGACAGGGCAGCAATCAGCCCCAGCATTTT. Protein product: CASSGQGSNQPQHF.

This clone turned up a few times. The chain recombines TRBV10-1 with TRBJ1-6, with 7 bases matching TRBD1. Trimming at V came to 4 bases and at J to 1 base, leaving 7 bases not matched to a gene. This CDR3 comprises 17 residues. In germline, CDR1 is WNHNN, CDR2 SYGVQD (reference sequence). The CDR3 loop reads CASSVTGQFSYNSPLHF. The DNA for the CDR3 is TGCGCCAGCAGTGTCACGGGACAGTTTTCCTATAATTCACCCCTCCACTTT.

In nucleotides, the CDR3 is TGCGCCAGCAGACGCTGGGGGACAGGGGATGAAAAACTGTTTTTT. This codes for CASRRWGTGDEKLFF. This rearrangement joins TRBV5-1 to TRBJ1-4; the match to TRBD1 covers 10 bases. Losses at the gene ends were 5 bases for V and 6 bases for J; bases not matched to a gene: 7. This CDR3 is 15 amino acids long. Looked up from germline, CDR1 is SGHRS and CDR2 is YFSETQ.

V and J are TRBV18 and TRBJ1-2, with 10 bases fitting TRBD1. This CDR3 has 17 amino acids. V was clipped by 2 bases and J by 5 bases; unmatched bases: 11. Germline V gene sequence: CDR1 KGHSH, CDR2 LQKENI. CDR3 region: CASSPITSGTGEYGYTF. DNA for the CDR3: TGTGCCAGCTCACCAATTACGAGCGGGACAGGGGAGTATGGCTACACCTTC.

This clone was seen once. The chain joins TRBV6-5 to TRBJ2-5; the D is unclear. With 2 bases removed from V and 5 bases from J, the gap between germline ends came to 9 bases. The CDR3 extends over 13 amino acids. Germline CDR1 and CDR2: MNHEY and SVGAGI. The CDR3 here is CASSYPIGETQYF. The DNA for the CDR3 is TGTGCCAGCAGTTACCCAATTGGGGAGACCCAGTACTTC.

CDR3: CASSLKTGGSGQPQHF. CDR3 nucleotides: TGTGCCAGCAGTTTAAAGACGGGGGGCTCGGGGCAGCCCCAGCATTTT. The chain combines TRBV28 with TRBJ1-5; tentatively, D is TRBD1 (6 bases). The length of the CDR3 is 16 residues. V was pared by 2 bases and J by 7 bases, with 18 bases between. Germline lookup yields CDR1 MDHEN and CDR2 SYDVKM.

The genes are TRBV9 and TRBJ2-1; D not resolved. The CDR3 has 15 residues. CDR1 SGDLS and CDR2 YYNGEE come from the germline V gene. V was pared by 0 bases and J by 3 bases, with 10 bases between. Written as DNA, the CDR3 is TGTGCCAGCAGCGTAGGGGCTAGTTTCTACAATGAGCAGTTCTTC. Its translation is CASSVGASFYNEQFF.

The chain carries TRBV5-1 and TRBJ2-3, with TRBD1 matching over 9 bases. The CDR3 spans 15 residues. Germline V CDR1 and CDR2: SGHRS, YFSETQ. V dropped 4 bases and J dropped 4; count of bases not matched to a gene: 7. CDR3 nucleotide sequence: TGCGCCAGCAGCGACCGGGACAGGGTCCCAGATACGCAGTATTTT. Translated: CASSDRDRVPDTQYF.

This sequence joins TRBV5-1 and TRBJ1-1; possible D gene TRBD1, 6 bases. Trimming left V 5 bases short and J 0 bases short, with 17 bases between. The length of the CDR3 is 16 residues. Per the germline V gene, CDR1 is SGHRS and CDR2 is YFSETQ. Written as DNA, the CDR3 is TGCGCCAGCAGTAGCGGGCGGGGGACACTGAACACTGAAGCTTTCTTT. Its translation is CASSSGRGTLNTEAFF. The full variable domain, rest sourced from reference TRBV5-1 and TRBJ1-1, is KAGVTQTPRYLIKTRGQQVTLSCSPISGHRSVSWYQQTPGQGLQFLFEYFSETQRNKGNFPGRFSGRQFSNSRSEMNVSTLELGDSALYLCASSSGRGTLNTEAFFGQGTRLTVV.